This T cell receptor (beta chain) appears in the sequencing data of a study of T cell clusters in autoimmune cytopenias. The CDR3 runs 22 residues. Germline CDR1 MNHEY, CDR2 SMNVEV (reference sequence). TRB was amplified by touch-down multiplex PCR, primer pools A and B combined. With the multiplex PCR reads reprocessed, TCRdb shows one record per CDR3 protein and no DNA. The sample has some 6,700 distinct CDR3 sequences, and its top ten clones hold around 4.8%. Tens of thousands of genome equivalents of blood DNA were amplified for TRB. These data were also filed under a second study, of T cell repertoires in aging, cancer and after chemotherapy. Per that paper: Untreated cancer patients had significantly lower blood TCR diversity than age-matched healthy donors. Loss of evenness, beyond lost richness, contributed to age-related TCR diversity decline in cancer patients.

V is TRBV27 and J is TRBJ2-1; TCRdb's D call of TRBD2 is untestable without DNA. The sequence derives from a human donor in good health. Input material: peripheral blood. CDR3 residues: CASSLSLGGFTSGGGSYNEQFF.